Shown below are 27 T cell receptor beta chains from a single sample sequenced in a study of T cell changes during pregnancy in multiple sclerosis. Clones were sequenced by immunoSEQ multiplex PCR, and TCRdb holds only the in-frame ones, with some missing. The sample gives about 86,000 clones, roughly 90% of which show up once; around 1.8% is in the top ten. Sequences were derived from peripheral blood, sampled in the first trimester of pregnancy. These receptors were collected from a female donor in good health, enrolled as a control in a pregnancy study.

There are a few counts of this clone. The gene calls are TRBV5-5 and TRBJ1-2; no clear D gene. The CDR3 sequence is 13 residues long. The germline gives CDR1 SGHKS, CDR2 YYEKEE (reference sequence). V was clipped by 4 bases and J by 0 bases, with 7 bases between them. CDR3 in amino acids: CASSPGTNYGYTF. The CDR3 DNA sequence: TGTGCCAGCAGCCCCGGGACTAACTATGGCTACACCTTC.

The gene calls are TRBV4-1 and TRBJ2-3; 9 nucleotides agree with TRBD2. The length of the CDR3 is 15 residues. Looked up from germline, CDR1 is MGHRA and CDR2 is YSYEKL. J lost 1 base, V lost 4 bases, and 3 bases had no gene match. This chain's CDR3 is CASSLAGARTDTQYF. The CDR3 bases are TGCGCCAGCAGCCTAGCGGGGGCCCGCACAGATACGCAGTATTTT.

This sequence joins TRBV6-5 and TRBJ1-5, with TRBD1 as a possible D gene (6 bases). V lost 6 bases and J 4 bases, leaving 13 bases between the germline ends. CDR3 length: 14 amino acids. CDR1 is MNHEY, CDR2 SVGAGI, per germline. The chain's CDR3 is CASSRDGTNQPQHF. CDR3 sequence (DNA): TGTGCCAGCAGCCGGGACGGGACAAATCAGCCCCAGCATTTT.

This rearrangement joins TRBV7-9 to TRBJ2-5, with D uncertain. Trimming cost V 3 bases and J 3 bases, with 17 bases left between them. Per germline, CDR1 SEHNR and CDR2 FQNEAQ (reference sequence). CDR3 length: 16 residues. The CDR3 sequence is CASSFPGSFPKETQYF. As DNA, the CDR3 is TGTGCCAGCAGCTTCCCCGGGTCCTTCCCCAAAGAGACCCAGTACTTC.

V usage is TRBV21-1 and J usage is TRBJ2-1; the D segment call TRBD2 is taken from the table without a DNA check. TRBV21-1 is noted as a pseudogene. This CDR3 is 17 amino acids long. The CDR3 region has the DNA TGTGCCAGCAGCAAAGGTCGGGGGGGCTGCTCCTACAATGAGCAGTTCTTC. Translation: CASSKGRGGCSYNEQFF.

The rearrangement uses TRBV15 and TRBJ1-1; D is perhaps TRBD1 (5 bases). Trimming took 4 bases from V and 1 from J, leaving 7 bases between them. Germline V CDR1 and CDR2: LNHNV, YYDKDF (reference sequence). The CDR3 runs to 13 residues. CDR3 coding DNA: TGTGCCACCAGCAATCAGGGGAACACTGAAGCTTTCTTT. Translated, it gives CATSNQGNTEAFF.

V and J are TRBV7-3 and TRBJ2-1; D may be TRBD2 (6 bases). The CDR3 extends over 15 amino acids. The germline V gene encodes CDR1 SGHTA and CDR2 FQGTGA. The V gene lost 6 bases and the J gene lost 5 bases, with 17 bases spanning the gap. The CDR3 here is CASSGGRGVNNEQFF. Written as DNA, the CDR3 is TGTGCCAGCAGTGGTGGACGCGGGGTTAACAATGAGCAGTTCTTC. Combining the CDR3 with reference TRBV7-3 and TRBJ2-1 gives the whole variable domain GAGVSQTPSNKVTEKGKYVELRCDPISGHTALYWYRQSLGQGPEFLIYFQGTGAADDSGLPNDRFFAVRPEGSVSTLKIQRTERGDSAVYLCASSGGRGVNNEQFFGPGTRLTVL.

The V call is TRBV7-3, the J call TRBJ2-1, with D perhaps TRBD1 (6 bases). Trimming shortened V by 4 bases and J by 0 bases, and 13 bases separated the two germline ends. The germline V gene encodes CDR1 SGHTA and CDR2 FQGTGA. This CDR3 is 16 amino acids long. The CDR3 bases are TGTGCCAGCAGCTCCCAGGGGCTTAGCTCCTACAATGAGCAGTTCTTC. Protein sequence: CASSSQGLSSYNEQFF.

V is TRBV30 and J is TRBJ1-5; D is uncertain. The CDR3 is made up of 13 amino acids. Trimming left V 2 bases short and J 6 bases short, with 11 bases between. CDR1 and CDR2 from the germline V gene are GTSNPN and SVGIG (reference sequence). The DNA for the CDR3 is TGTGCCTGGAGTCTGGGAGGCGGTCAGCCCCAGCATTTT. Translated: CAWSLGGGQPQHF.

V and J are TRBV5-1 and TRBJ1-2; 7 nucleotides align to TRBD1. V was clipped by 4 bases and J by 0 bases; unmatched bases: 6. Per germline, CDR1 SGHRS and CDR2 YFSETQ. This CDR3 contains 15 residues. CDR3 DNA sequence: TGCGCCAGCAGCGCCCAGACAGGGCCTAACTATGGCTACACCTTC. This translates into CASSAQTGPNYGYTF.

This chain links TRBV5-1 with TRBJ2-1; the match to TRBD1 covers 7 bases. The CDR3 contains 15 residues. The germline CDR1 and CDR2 sequences are SGHRS and YFSETQ. J lost 9 bases, V lost 0 bases, and 9 bases had no gene match. The CDR3 is CASSLGFGTVLEQFF. The CDR3 bases are TGCGCCAGCAGCTTGGGTTTCGGGACAGTCCTTGAGCAGTTCTTC.

This chain uses TRBV5-5 with TRBJ1-1, with TRBD1 matching 9 bases. The CDR3 totals 14 residues. Germline loops: CDR1 SGHKS, CDR2 YYEKEE (reference sequence). Trimming took 2 bases from V and 4 from J; bases not matched to a gene: 3. The CDR3 bases are TGTGCCAGCAGCTTCGCGACAGGGGGCACTGAAGCTTTCTTT. Translating gives CASSFATGGTEAFF.

The V gene is TRBV4-2, the J gene TRBJ1-5; TRBD1 aligns across 9 bases. Germline-derived CDR1 and CDR2 are LGHNA and YNFKEQ. The V segment lost 4 bases and the J segment 1 base; nucleotides outside the gene matches: 5. CDR3 length equals 16 residues. The CDR3 here is CASSPTGGQSNQPQHF. The CDR3 DNA reads as TGTGCCAGCAGCCCGACAGGGGGACAGAGCAATCAGCCCCAGCATTTT.

The chain uses TRBV29-1 and TRBJ1-2, with 8 positions matching TRBD1. V was pared by 4 bases and J by 7 bases, with 5 bases of the junction left unmatched. The CDR3 is made up of 12 amino acids. From germline, CDR1 is SQVTM and CDR2 ANQGSEA. CDR3 amino acids: CSVVGQGSGYTF. The CDR3 DNA reads as TGCAGCGTTGTAGGACAGGGCTCTGGCTACACCTTC.

This sequence joins TRBV13 and TRBJ2-7, with 8 bases identical to TRBD1. This CDR3 comprises 15 residues. Germline lookup yields CDR1 PRHDT and CDR2 FYEKMQ (reference sequence). V shed 0 bases, J shed 4 bases, and the junction held 5 bases outside the gene matches. The DNA for the CDR3 is TGTGCCAGCAGCTTAGGCGGGACAGGCCGTTACGAGCAGTACTTC. Translated: CASSLGGTGRYEQYF.

This chain joins TRBV6-5 and TRBJ1-1; the D gene is possibly TRBD1 (6 bases). Trimming took off 2 bases at V and 1 base at J, with 8 bases between the two ends. The germline V gene has CDR1 MNHEY and CDR2 SVGAGI. The CDR3 is made up of 14 amino acids. The chain's CDR3 is CASSYPGENTEAFF. CDR3 nucleotides: TGTGCCAGCAGTTACCCAGGGGAGAACACTGAAGCTTTCTTT.

J is TRBJ2-7 and V is TRBV28, with TRBD2 identical over 10 bases. The CDR3 covers 15 residues. Germline V gene data show CDR1 as MDHEN and CDR2 as SYDVKM. V lost 3 bases, J lost 3 bases, and 5 bases stayed unmatched. The CDR3 reads CASSLERGGRYEQYF. For the CDR3, the DNA is TGTGCCAGCAGTTTGGAGCGGGGGGGACGCTACGAGCAGTACTTC.

The chain joins TRBV5-6 to TRBJ1-1; a possible D gene is TRBD1 (6 bases). V dropped 1 base and J dropped 7 bases, with 11 bases sitting between them. This CDR3 is built from 13 residues. Germline CDR1 SGHDT, CDR2 YYEEEE. In DNA, the CDR3 is TGTGCCAGCAGCTTGAACAGGGCGTATGAAGCTTTCTTT. This codes for CASSLNRAYEAFF.

Comment on this clone: Additional DNA sequences in this sample encode the identical CDR3. The V and J genes are TRBV7-2 and TRBJ1-5; possible D gene TRBD1, 5 bases. The ends were cut back, 0 bases at V and 4 bases at J, with 10 bases in the middle. Germline V lookup: CDR1 SGHTA, CDR2 FQGNSA. The CDR3 has 15 residues. CDR3 residues: CASSLAQGLNQPQHF. CDR3 in DNA: TGTGCCAGCAGCTTAGCTCAGGGCCTTAATCAGCCCCAGCATTTT.

The chain uses TRBV4-1 and TRBJ1-2; 7 bases are shared with TRBD1. V trimming: 3 bases; J trimming: 3 bases; junction bases outside the gene matches: 19. The CDR3 spans 19 residues. The germline gives CDR1 MGHRA, CDR2 YSYEKL. CDR3 in amino acids: CASSQALRDRLRYYYGYTF. The CDR3 nucleotides read TGCGCCAGCAGCCAGGCCCTCCGGGACAGACTGAGGTACTACTATGGCTACACCTTC.

V gene TRBV7-3 combines with J gene TRBJ2-7; the D gene is possibly TRBD1 (5 bases). The CDR3 extends over 15 amino acids. From germline, CDR1 is SGHTA and CDR2 FQGTGA. V lost 2 bases to trimming and J lost 3 bases, with 14 bases between them. DNA of the CDR3: TGTGCCAGCAGCTTAGGATCCGGACAAGTCTACGAGCAGTACTTC. Translated, it gives CASSLGSGQVYEQYF.

This chain uses TRBV20-1 with TRBJ2-7; TRBD1 matches 8 bases. The germline V gene has CDR1 DFQATT and CDR2 SNEGSKA (reference sequence). This CDR3 region has 11 residues. Germline trimming cut 5 bases from V and 7 bases from J; bases unmatched to any gene: 4. This CDR3 reads CSAPRGREQYF. The CDR3, as DNA: TGCAGTGCTCCCAGGGGGCGAGAGCAGTACTTC.

The chain couples TRBV5-1 to TRBJ2-3, with 8 bases that match TRBD1. Germline loops: CDR1 SGHRS, CDR2 YFSETQ. V shed 6 bases, J shed 5 bases, and the junction held 14 bases outside the gene matches. CDR3 length: 16 residues. CDR3 DNA: TGCGCCAGCACGAGGTCGTCAGGGGGCGTTGGAGATACGCAGTATTTT. Translated, it gives CASTRSSGGVGDTQYF.

The chain uses TRBV5-6 and TRBJ1-5; 7 positions agree with TRBD1. The CDR3 length is 14 residues. V dropped 4 bases and J dropped 7; count of bases not matched to a gene: 8. Per the germline V gene, CDR1 is SGHDT and CDR2 is YYEEEE. CDR3 in DNA: TGTGCCAGCAGCAAAACAGGGGCGAACCAGCCCCAGCATTTT. Translation: CASSKTGANQPQHF.

The rearrangement joins TRBV2 to TRBJ1-5; 10 positions agree with TRBD1. V was clipped by 8 bases and J by 0 bases; unmatched bases: 4. CDR1 is SNHLY and CDR2 is FYNNEI in the germline V gene. The CDR3 totals 15 residues. The CDR3 protein is CASGGTGDSNQPQHF. Written as DNA, the CDR3 is TGTGCCAGCGGAGGGACAGGGGATAGCAATCAGCCCCAGCATTTT.

This chain connects TRBV5-1 to TRBJ2-1, with TRBD1 as a possible D gene (6 bases). With 1 base removed from V and 2 bases from J, the gap between germline ends came to 13 bases. The CDR3 totals 16 residues. Germline CDR1 and CDR2: SGHRS and YFSETQ. CDR3 amino acids: CASSLRTVAAYNEQFF. CDR3 in DNA: TGCGCCAGCAGCTTGCGGACAGTTGCCGCCTACAATGAGCAGTTCTTC. The full variable domain, completed using reference TRBV5-1 and TRBJ2-1, is KAGVTQTPRYLIKTRGQQVTLSCSPISGHRSVSWYQQTPGQGLQFLFEYFSETQRNKGNFPGRFSGRQFSNSRSEMNVSTLELGDSALYLCASSLRTVAAYNEQFFGPGTRLTVL.

V usage is TRBV11-1 and J usage is TRBJ2-7; no reliable D call. Trimming stripped 1 base from V and 3 bases from J, with 4 bases between. The germline CDR1 and CDR2 sequences are SGHAT and FQDESV (reference sequence). The CDR3 spans 12 residues. The CDR3 sequence is CASSLVSYEQYF. The CDR3 DNA follows: TGTGCCAGCAGCTTAGTGAGCTACGAGCAGTACTTC.